This is a list of T cell receptor beta chains from one sample in a study of regulatory T cells in long-lasting Graves disease. TCRdb itself ran the multiplex PCR reads through MiXCR, one entry per CDR3 protein. The repertoire has 350,000 to 450,000 distinct CDR3 sequences, approximately 25% of them found once; the top ten carry 28%. The material sequenced was peripheral blood mononuclear cells (PBMCs), taken when the disease was refractory, from a patient treated with antithyroid drugs. The receptors derive from a woman in her thirties or forties with Graves disease. CDR3s include the opening cysteine and the closing phenylalanine or tryptophan. A D gene is named only where the DNA matches it firmly. A clone size is listed for some rows: how often the clone was seen (once, few, many), or a class if it is expanded.

clone_size: .; d_call: TRBD1; j_call: TRBJ2-6; v_call: TRBV27; cdr3_nt: TGTGCCAGCAGACCGGGACAGGGGGAGTCTGGGGCCAACGTCCTGACTTTC; cdr3_aa: CASRPGQGESGANVLTF
clone_size: .; d_call: .; j_call: TRBJ2-2; v_call: TRBV6-2/TRBV6-3; cdr3_nt: TGTGCCAGCAGTTACGGGTGGGATGCTGGCGGGGAGCTGTTTTTT; cdr3_aa: CASSYGWDAGGELFF
clone_size: few; d_call: .; j_call: TRBJ2-1; v_call: TRBV11-3; cdr3_nt: TGTGCCAGCAGCTTGTCCCTAACGGGTGAGCAGTTCTTC; cdr3_aa: CASSLSLTGEQFF
clone_size: .; d_call: .; j_call: TRBJ2-7; v_call: TRBV5-1; cdr3_nt: TGCGCCAGCAGCTTGCTAGGGTTCTCCTACGAGCAGTACTTC; cdr3_aa: CASSLLGFSYEQYF
clone_size: few; d_call: .; j_call: TRBJ2-5; v_call: TRBV20-1; cdr3_nt: TGCAGTGCTAGCGGACAGAGACTGGAGACCCAGTACTTC; cdr3_aa: CSASGQRLETQYF
clone_size: few; d_call: TRBD2; j_call: TRBJ2-2; v_call: TRBV27; cdr3_nt: TGTGCCAGCAGTAACACCGGGACTAGCGGGATCACCGGGGAGCTGTTTTTT; cdr3_aa: CASSNTGTSGITGELFF
clone_size: .; d_call: .; j_call: TRBJ1-1; v_call: TRBV29-1; cdr3_nt: TGCAGCGGTGGGCAGATGAACACTGAAGCTTTCTTT; cdr3_aa: CSGGQMNTEAFF
clone_size: .; d_call: TRBD2; j_call: TRBJ2-7; v_call: TRBV30; cdr3_nt: TGTGCCTGGAGTGTACAGACTAGCAAGGAGCAGTACTTC; cdr3_aa: CAWSVQTSKEQYF
clone_size: many; d_call: .; j_call: TRBJ2-7; v_call: TRBV28; cdr3_nt: TGTGCCAGCAGCGGGATAATGGAGGGGGCCTACGAGCAGTACTTC; cdr3_aa: CASSGIMEGAYEQYF
clone_size: .; d_call: TRBD1; j_call: TRBJ1-3; v_call: TRBV9; cdr3_nt: TGTGCCAGCAGCGTAGAGGACAGGTCCATGGGAAACACCATATATTTT; cdr3_aa: CASSVEDRSMGNTIYF
clone_size: .; d_call: .; j_call: TRBJ2-3; v_call: TRBV6-1; cdr3_nt: TGTGCCAGCACCTTAACGGGGTGGGGCGCCTCTCTAGATACGCAGTATTTT; cdr3_aa: CASTLTGWGASLDTQYF
clone_size: .; d_call: .; j_call: TRBJ2-5; v_call: TRBV19; cdr3_nt: TGTGCCAGTAGTATAGGAGGGGCTAGGGGAGAGACCCAGTACTTC; cdr3_aa: CASSIGGARGETQYF
clone_size: .; d_call: .; j_call: TRBJ2-2; v_call: TRBV11-2; cdr3_nt: TGTGCCAGCAGCTTAGGGGGAGTTTCTGGGACCGGGGAGCTGTTTTTT; cdr3_aa: CASSLGGVSGTGELFF
clone_size: many; d_call: .; j_call: TRBJ2-5; v_call: TRBV10-3; cdr3_nt: TGTGCCATCAAGGCGACAGCCCAAGAGACCCAGTACTTC; cdr3_aa: CAIKATAQETQYF
clone_size: .; d_call: .; j_call: TRBJ2-5; v_call: TRBV9; cdr3_nt: TGTGCCAGCAGCGTAGGCGACCAAGAGACCCAGTACTTC; cdr3_aa: CASSVGDQETQYF
clone_size: .; d_call: .; j_call: TRBJ2-2; v_call: TRBV12-3/TRBV12-4; cdr3_nt: TGTGCCAGCAGGGCCTCCACCGGGGAGCTGTTTTTT; cdr3_aa: CASRASTGELFF
clone_size: many; d_call: .; j_call: TRBJ2-7; v_call: TRBV7-2; cdr3_nt: TGTGCCAGCAGCTCACTGGGCGATTACGAGCAGTACTTC; cdr3_aa: CASSSLGDYEQYF
clone_size: many; d_call: .; j_call: TRBJ2-5; v_call: TRBV5-6; cdr3_nt: TGTGCCAGCAGCGAACACCCGACCGACAGCGTGGAGACCCAGTACTTC; cdr3_aa: CASSEHPTDSVETQYF
clone_size: few; d_call: .; j_call: TRBJ2-2; v_call: TRBV6-9; cdr3_nt: TGTGCCAGCAGTTTCGTAACGGGACTCTTTAGCGGGGAGCTGTTTTTT; cdr3_aa: CASSFVTGLFSGELFF
clone_size: .; d_call: .; j_call: TRBJ2-7; v_call: TRBV7-9; cdr3_nt: TGTGCCAGCAGCTTATTAGACAGGCGGGGCGGGCAGTACTTC; cdr3_aa: CASSLLDRRGGQYF
clone_size: few; d_call: TRBD2; j_call: TRBJ2-2; v_call: TRBV6-2/TRBV6-3; cdr3_nt: TGTGCCAGCATCCGGACTAGCGGAACCGGGGAGCTGTTTTTT; cdr3_aa: CASIRTSGTGELFF
clone_size: .; d_call: .; j_call: TRBJ2-7; v_call: TRBV5-4; cdr3_nt: TGTGCCAGCAGCTCGGGCCCCTTGCAAGTCTACGAGCAGTACTTC; cdr3_aa: CASSSGPLQVYEQYF
clone_size: once; d_call: TRBD2; j_call: TRBJ2-5; v_call: TRBV3-1; cdr3_nt: TGTGCCAGCAGCCAATTAGCGGGGGCGCGGAAGACCCAGTACTTC; cdr3_aa: CASSQLAGARKTQYF
clone_size: .; d_call: TRBD1; j_call: TRBJ1-1; v_call: TRBV12-3/TRBV12-4; cdr3_nt: TGTGCCAGCAGTCTCCAGACAGGGGTTGTGGCTGAAGCTTTCTTT; cdr3_aa: CASSLQTGVVAEAFF
clone_size: .; d_call: TRBD1; j_call: TRBJ1-1; v_call: TRBV19; cdr3_nt: TGTGCCAGTAGTTGGGGACAGGGGAGGACTGAAGCTTTCTTT; cdr3_aa: CASSWGQGRTEAFF
clone_size: .; d_call: TRBD2; j_call: TRBJ2-7; v_call: TRBV4-2; cdr3_nt: TGTGCCAGCAGCCACGTTCCGGGACTAGCGCGGAACGAGCAGTACTTC; cdr3_aa: CASSHVPGLARNEQYF
clone_size: .; d_call: .; j_call: TRBJ1-5; v_call: TRBV19; cdr3_nt: TGTGCCAGTAGAAACTCGGATCAGCCCCAGCATTTT; cdr3_aa: CASRNSDQPQHF
clone_size: .; d_call: .; j_call: TRBJ1-6; v_call: TRBV20-1; cdr3_nt: TGCAGTGCTAGAGTCAGGGGCAGCTCCTATAATTCACCCCTCCACTTT; cdr3_aa: CSARVRGSSYNSPLHF
clone_size: many; d_call: .; j_call: TRBJ2-7; v_call: TRBV7-2; cdr3_nt: TGTGCCAGCAGCTTACCCGGGGGACCAACCTACGAGCAGTACTTC; cdr3_aa: CASSLPGGPTYEQYF
clone_size: .; d_call: TRBD1; j_call: TRBJ2-5; v_call: TRBV6-2/TRBV6-3; cdr3_nt: TGTGCCAGCAGTTACTACGGAGGGACAGGGCCCCAAGAGACCCAGTACTTC; cdr3_aa: CASSYYGGTGPQETQYF
clone_size: few; d_call: .; j_call: TRBJ2-1; v_call: TRBV7-3; cdr3_nt: TGTGCCAGCAGCTATCCTGGGCGGTACAATGAGCAGTTCTTC; cdr3_aa: CASSYPGRYNEQFF
clone_size: .; d_call: .; j_call: TRBJ1-5; v_call: TRBV3-1; cdr3_nt: TGTGCCAGCAGCCAAGATGGAGGGGTAGAGCCCCAGCATTTT; cdr3_aa: CASSQDGGVEPQHF
clone_size: many; d_call: .; j_call: TRBJ2-5; v_call: TRBV28; cdr3_nt: TGTGCCAGCAGTCCGAGTTCGGAGGTTCCGCTTGGAGAGACCCAGTACTTC; cdr3_aa: CASSPSSEVPLGETQYF
clone_size: .; d_call: .; j_call: TRBJ1-6; v_call: TRBV4-1; cdr3_nt: TGCGCCAGCAGCCAACTTGCGACGGGGGGTAATTCACCCCTCCACTTT; cdr3_aa: CASSQLATGGNSPLHF
clone_size: few; d_call: .; j_call: TRBJ1-6; v_call: TRBV20-1; cdr3_nt: TGCAGTGCTAGAGATTGGGGCAGTATCTATAATTCACCCCTCCACTTT; cdr3_aa: CSARDWGSIYNSPLHF
clone_size: .; d_call: TRBD1; j_call: TRBJ2-7; v_call: TRBV20-1; cdr3_nt: TGCAGTGCTAGGAAGGACAGGGGTGACGAGCAGTACTTC; cdr3_aa: CSARKDRGDEQYF